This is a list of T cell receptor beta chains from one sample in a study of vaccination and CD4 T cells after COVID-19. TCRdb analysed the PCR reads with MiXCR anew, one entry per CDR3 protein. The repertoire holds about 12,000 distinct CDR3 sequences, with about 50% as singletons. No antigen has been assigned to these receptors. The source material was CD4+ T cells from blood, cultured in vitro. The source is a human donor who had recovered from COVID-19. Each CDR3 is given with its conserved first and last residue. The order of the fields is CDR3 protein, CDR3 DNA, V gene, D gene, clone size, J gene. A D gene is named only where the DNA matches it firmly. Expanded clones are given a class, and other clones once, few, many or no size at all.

CDR3 protein: CSARDRGTSSNQPQHF; CDR3 DNA: TGCAGTGCTAGAGATCGGGGGACAAGTAGCAATCAGCCCCAGCATTTT; V gene: TRBV20-1; D gene: .; clone size: few; J gene: TRBJ1-5
CDR3 protein: CSAAEGLPVF; CDR3 DNA: TGCAGTGCTGCCGAGGGTCTTCCAGTCTTC; V gene: TRBV20-1; D gene: .; clone size: .; J gene: TRBJ2-1
CDR3 protein: CASRQGATNEKLFF; CDR3 DNA: TGTGCCAGCAGACAGGGGGCAACTAATGAAAAACTGTTTTTT; V gene: TRBV7-2; D gene: TRBD1; clone size: .; J gene: TRBJ1-4
CDR3 protein: CASRPGATGNTIYF; CDR3 DNA: TGTGCCAGTAGACCCGGGGCGACTGGAAACACCATATATTTT; V gene: TRBV19; D gene: .; clone size: .; J gene: TRBJ1-3
CDR3 protein: CASRPTSGRAPSYEQYF; CDR3 DNA: TGTGCCAGCAGGCCGACTAGCGGGAGGGCCCCCTCCTACGAGCAGTACTTC; V gene: TRBV6-1; D gene: TRBD2; clone size: .; J gene: TRBJ2-7
CDR3 protein: CASTPRDQETQYF; CDR3 DNA: TGTGCCAGCACTCCAAGGGACCAAGAGACCCAGTACTTC; V gene: TRBV12-3/TRBV12-4; D gene: .; clone size: .; J gene: TRBJ2-5
CDR3 protein: CASSLVGSASGNTIYF; CDR3 DNA: TGTGCCAGCAGTTTGGTGGGGTCAGCCTCTGGAAACACCATATATTTT; V gene: TRBV12-3/TRBV12-4; D gene: .; clone size: .; J gene: TRBJ1-3
CDR3 protein: CSAPGTSVSDTQYF; CDR3 DNA: TGCAGTGCCCCCGGGACTAGCGTTTCAGATACGCAGTATTTT; V gene: TRBV20-1; D gene: TRBD2; clone size: medium-sized; J gene: TRBJ2-3
CDR3 protein: CASSRGGEETQYF; CDR3 DNA: TGCGCCAGCAGCCGGGGGGGAGAAGAGACCCAGTACTTC; V gene: TRBV4-1; D gene: TRBD2; clone size: .; J gene: TRBJ2-5
CDR3 protein: CSVAQETQYF; CDR3 DNA: TGCAGCGTCGCGCAAGAGACCCAGTACTTC; V gene: TRBV29-1; D gene: .; clone size: .; J gene: TRBJ2-5